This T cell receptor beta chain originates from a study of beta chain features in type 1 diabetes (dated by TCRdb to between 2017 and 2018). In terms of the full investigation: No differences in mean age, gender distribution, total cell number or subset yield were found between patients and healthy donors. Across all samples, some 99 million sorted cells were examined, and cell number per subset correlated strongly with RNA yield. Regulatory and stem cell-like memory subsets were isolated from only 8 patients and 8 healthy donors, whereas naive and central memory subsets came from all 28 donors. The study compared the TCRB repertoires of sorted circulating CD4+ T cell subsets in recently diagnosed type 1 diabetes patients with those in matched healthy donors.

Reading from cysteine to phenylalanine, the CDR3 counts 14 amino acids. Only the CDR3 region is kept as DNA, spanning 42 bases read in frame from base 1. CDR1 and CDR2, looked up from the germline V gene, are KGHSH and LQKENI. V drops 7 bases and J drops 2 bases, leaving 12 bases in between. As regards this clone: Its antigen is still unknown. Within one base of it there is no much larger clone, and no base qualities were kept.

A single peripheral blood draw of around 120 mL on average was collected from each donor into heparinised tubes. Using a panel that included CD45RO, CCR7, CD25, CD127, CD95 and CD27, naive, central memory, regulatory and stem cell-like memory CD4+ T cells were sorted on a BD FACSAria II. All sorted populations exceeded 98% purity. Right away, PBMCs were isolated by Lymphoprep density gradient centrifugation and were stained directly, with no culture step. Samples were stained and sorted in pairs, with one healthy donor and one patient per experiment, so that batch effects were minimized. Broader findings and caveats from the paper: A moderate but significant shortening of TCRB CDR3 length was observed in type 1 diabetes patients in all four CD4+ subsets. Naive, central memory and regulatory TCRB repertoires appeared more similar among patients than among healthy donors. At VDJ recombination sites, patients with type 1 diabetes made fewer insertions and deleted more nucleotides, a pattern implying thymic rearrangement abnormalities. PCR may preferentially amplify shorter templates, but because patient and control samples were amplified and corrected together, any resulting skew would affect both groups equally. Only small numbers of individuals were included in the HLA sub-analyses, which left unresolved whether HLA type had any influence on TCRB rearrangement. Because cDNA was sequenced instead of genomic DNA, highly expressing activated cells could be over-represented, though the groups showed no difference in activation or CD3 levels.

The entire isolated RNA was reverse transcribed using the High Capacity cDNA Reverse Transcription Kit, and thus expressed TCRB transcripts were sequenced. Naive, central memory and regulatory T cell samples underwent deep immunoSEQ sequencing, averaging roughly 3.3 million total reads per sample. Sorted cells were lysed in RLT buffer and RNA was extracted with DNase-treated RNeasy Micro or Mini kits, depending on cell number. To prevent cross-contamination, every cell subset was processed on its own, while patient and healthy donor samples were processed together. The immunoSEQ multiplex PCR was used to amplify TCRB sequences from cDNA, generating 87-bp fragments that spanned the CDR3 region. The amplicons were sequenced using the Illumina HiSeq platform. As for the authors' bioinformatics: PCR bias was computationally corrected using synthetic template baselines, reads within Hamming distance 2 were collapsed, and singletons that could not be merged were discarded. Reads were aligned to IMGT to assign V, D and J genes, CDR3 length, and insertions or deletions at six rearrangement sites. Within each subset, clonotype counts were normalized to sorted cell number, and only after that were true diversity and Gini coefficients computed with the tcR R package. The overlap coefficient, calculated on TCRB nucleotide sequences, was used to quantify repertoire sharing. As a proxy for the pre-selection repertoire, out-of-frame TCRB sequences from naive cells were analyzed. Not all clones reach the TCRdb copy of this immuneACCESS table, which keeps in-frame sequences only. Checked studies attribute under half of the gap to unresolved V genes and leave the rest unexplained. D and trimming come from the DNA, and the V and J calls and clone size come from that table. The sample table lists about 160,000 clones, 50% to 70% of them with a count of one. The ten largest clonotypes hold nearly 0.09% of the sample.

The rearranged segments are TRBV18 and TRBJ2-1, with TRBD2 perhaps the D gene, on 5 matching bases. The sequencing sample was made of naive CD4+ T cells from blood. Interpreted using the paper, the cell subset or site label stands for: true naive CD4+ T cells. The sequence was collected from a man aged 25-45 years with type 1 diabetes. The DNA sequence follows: TGTGCCAGCTTACGGACTCAGACCTACAATGAGCAGTTCTTC. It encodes CASLRTQTYNEQFF.